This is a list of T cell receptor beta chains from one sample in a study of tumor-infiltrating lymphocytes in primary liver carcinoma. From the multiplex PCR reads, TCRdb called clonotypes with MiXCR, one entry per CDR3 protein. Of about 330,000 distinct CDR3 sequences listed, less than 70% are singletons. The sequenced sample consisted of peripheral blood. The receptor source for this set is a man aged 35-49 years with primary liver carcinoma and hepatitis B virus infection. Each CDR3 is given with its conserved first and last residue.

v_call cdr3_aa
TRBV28 CASRGLLNTGELFF
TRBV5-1 CASSLGQEEQPQHF
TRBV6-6 CASSYSQGQETQHF
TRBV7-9 CASSFHEDREQFF
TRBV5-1 CASSLEGTPITGKTQYF
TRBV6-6 CVSIGGYEQYF
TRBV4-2 CASSQDRDEQFF
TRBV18 CASSPPGSDTNTQYF
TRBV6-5 CASSYPRTGESTDTQCF
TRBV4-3 CASSHALDRLEAQYF
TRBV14 CASSQPNWPGSYEQYF
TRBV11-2 CANSREIGNEQFF
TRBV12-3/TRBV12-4 CASSFVAGEGEQYF
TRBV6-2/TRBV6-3 CASKGTSESSYNEQFF
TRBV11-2 CASSLSGGSYQYF
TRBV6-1 CASSEVRLAGRGWGEQYF
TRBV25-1 CASSASGNQPQHF
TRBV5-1 CASKDLTYGYTF
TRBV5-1 CASSFGLAGSSYNEQFF
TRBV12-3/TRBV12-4 CADNRVNTEAFF
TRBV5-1 CASSLRSGTGGSGYTF
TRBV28 CASTRVGMGETQYF
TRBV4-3 CTSSQDWVGELFF
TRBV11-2 CASSAGTSFGNEQFF